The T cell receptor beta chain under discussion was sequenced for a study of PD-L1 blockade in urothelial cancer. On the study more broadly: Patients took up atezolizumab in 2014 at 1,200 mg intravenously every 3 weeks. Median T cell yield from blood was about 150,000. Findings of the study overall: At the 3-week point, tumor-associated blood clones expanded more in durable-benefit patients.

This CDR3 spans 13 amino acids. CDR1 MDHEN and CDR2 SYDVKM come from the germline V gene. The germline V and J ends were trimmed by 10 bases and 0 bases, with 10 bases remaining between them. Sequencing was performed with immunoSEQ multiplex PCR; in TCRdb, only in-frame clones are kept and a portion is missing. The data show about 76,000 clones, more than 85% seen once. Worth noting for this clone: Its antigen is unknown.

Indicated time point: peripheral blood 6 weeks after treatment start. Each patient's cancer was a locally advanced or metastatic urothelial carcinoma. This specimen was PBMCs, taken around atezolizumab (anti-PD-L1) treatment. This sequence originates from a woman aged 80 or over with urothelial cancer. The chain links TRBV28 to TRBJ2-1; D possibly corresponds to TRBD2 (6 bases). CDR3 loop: CAILAPSYNEQFF. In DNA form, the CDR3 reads TGTGCCATTCTAGCGCCCTCCTACAATGAGCAGTTCTTC.